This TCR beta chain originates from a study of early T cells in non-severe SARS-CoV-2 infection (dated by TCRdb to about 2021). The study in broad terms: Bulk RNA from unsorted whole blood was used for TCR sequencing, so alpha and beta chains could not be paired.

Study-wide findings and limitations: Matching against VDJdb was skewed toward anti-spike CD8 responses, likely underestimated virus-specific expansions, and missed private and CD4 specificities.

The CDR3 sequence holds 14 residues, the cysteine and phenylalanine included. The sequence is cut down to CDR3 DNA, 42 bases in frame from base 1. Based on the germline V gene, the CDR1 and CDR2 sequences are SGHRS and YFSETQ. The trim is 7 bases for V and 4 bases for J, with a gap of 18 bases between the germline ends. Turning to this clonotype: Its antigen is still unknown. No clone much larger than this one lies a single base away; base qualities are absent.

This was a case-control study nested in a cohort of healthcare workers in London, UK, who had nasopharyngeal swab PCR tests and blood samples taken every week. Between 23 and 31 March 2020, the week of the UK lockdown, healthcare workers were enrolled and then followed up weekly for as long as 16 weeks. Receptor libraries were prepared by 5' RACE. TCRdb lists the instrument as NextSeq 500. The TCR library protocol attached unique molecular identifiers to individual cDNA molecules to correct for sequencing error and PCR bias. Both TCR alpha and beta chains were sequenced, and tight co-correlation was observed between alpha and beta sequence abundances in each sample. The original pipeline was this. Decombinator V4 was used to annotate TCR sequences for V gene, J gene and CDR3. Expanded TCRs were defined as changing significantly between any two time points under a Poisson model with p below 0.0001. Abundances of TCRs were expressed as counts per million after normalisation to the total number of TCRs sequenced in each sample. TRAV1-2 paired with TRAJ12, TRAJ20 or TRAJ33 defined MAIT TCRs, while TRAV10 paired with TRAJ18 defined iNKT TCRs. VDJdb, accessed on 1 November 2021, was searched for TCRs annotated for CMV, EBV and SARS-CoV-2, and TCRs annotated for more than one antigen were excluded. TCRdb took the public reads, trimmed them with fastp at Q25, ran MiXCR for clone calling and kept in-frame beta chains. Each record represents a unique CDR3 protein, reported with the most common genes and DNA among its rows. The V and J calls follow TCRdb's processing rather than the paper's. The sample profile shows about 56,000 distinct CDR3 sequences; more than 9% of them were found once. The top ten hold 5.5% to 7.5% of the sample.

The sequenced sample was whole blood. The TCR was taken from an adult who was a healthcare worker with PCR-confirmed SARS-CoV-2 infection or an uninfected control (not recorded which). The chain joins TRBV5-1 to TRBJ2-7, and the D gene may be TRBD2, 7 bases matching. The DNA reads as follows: TGCGCCAGCGAAGAAGGGGGGGCAGGATACGAGCAGTACTTC. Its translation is CASEEGGAGYEQYF.